A single TCR beta chain is shown here with its context. The antigen remains undetermined. Other DNA sequences in this specimen translate into the identical CDR3. This record belongs to a study of cytomegalovirus exposure and HLA in healthy donors. The CDR3 loop spans 13 amino acids. Per germline, CDR1 MNHEY and CDR2 SMNVEV (reference sequence). V trimming: 2 bases; J trimming: 4 bases; junction bases outside the gene matches: 1. The PCR made use of 60 Vbeta and 13 Jbeta primers. Produced via immunoSEQ multiplex PCR; TCRdb's table is partial and in-frame only. The sample lists about 250,000 clones; roughly 81% were seen once. Findings and caveats of the study: Cytomegalovirus-associated TCR beta chains were listed, numbering roughly 150. A later analysis reportedly found that, within productive TCRs, an Asian-associated ancestry cluster had fewer N-insertions than the mean observed across the roughly 630 donors. Productive rates of about 90% or about 30% were seen for most TCR beta V segments in an earlier analysis.

This rearrangement joins TRBV27 to TRBJ2-7; 8 nucleotides match TRBD2. The sample consisted of PBMCs. This clonotype originated in a girl aged 2 to 9 in good health and CMV-seronegative. As DNA, the CDR3 is TGTGCCAGCAGTTTAGCGGGAGGTTACGAGCAGTACTTC. Its translation is CASSLAGGYEQYF.